This T cell receptor beta chain derives from a study of CD8 T cells in ankylosing spondylitis. This clonotype was found many times. The antigen is unknown. Quantitative 5'-RACE with molecular barcodes produced the TCR beta libraries. Via MiXCR, TCRdb re-called the 5' RACE reads, giving one row per CDR3 protein. This table has 150,000 or so distinct CDR3 sequences, roughly 31% appearing once. Study findings and constraints: There was a TCR beta motif, made of fewer than 10 highly homologous variants, that appeared characteristic of ankylosing spondylitis blood.

In germline, CDR1 is MNHNS, CDR2 SASEGT. The CDR3 totals 13 residues. The V end lost 8 bases, the J end lost 8 bases, and 13 bases lay between the germline ends. This sequence originates from a male donor with ankylosing spondylitis. This chain connects TRBV6-1 to TRBJ1-6; D remains unclear. Sequencing was carried out using synovial fluid, either unsorted or a sorted T cell fraction (not recorded which). Here the CDR3 DNA reads TGTGCCAGCGGAAGGACGGAAGATTCACCCCTCCACTTT. This translates into CASGRTEDSPLHF.